This TCR beta chain derives from a study of blood T cells in healthy people across ages. This CDR3 has 14 amino acids. A second PCR of about 7 to 12 cycles used a sample-barcoded 5' primer and a J-beta primer mix. One entry per CDR3 protein results from TCRdb running MiXCR on the 5' RACE reads. The table lists some 900,000 distinct CDR3 sequences, 48% of them singletons. V gene TRBV21-1 combines with J gene TRBJ1-6. TRBV21-1 is assigned pseudogene status. Input material: blood. This sequence originates from a man aged 25 to 40 in good health. CDR3 loop: CASSKWRDNSPLHF. The CDR3, as DNA: TGTGCCAGCAGCAAGTGGCGGGATAATTCACCCCTCCACTTT.